A selection of T cell receptor beta chains follows, all from one sample in a study of blood T cell repertoires in COVID-19. Measured with immunoSEQ multiplex PCR; TCRdb has only the in-frame clones, and not every one. The sample gives over 250,000 clones, roughly nine tenths of which show up once; about 2.2% is in the top ten. The sequencing input was PBMCs or T cells enriched from blood (not recorded which). The receptor source for this set is a woman under 30 who had recovered from COVID-19. CDR3s leave out the opening cysteine and the closing phenylalanine or tryptophan. D genes are given only for firm matches. Some rows have no size entry. The others give once, few or many, or a class for an expanded clone.

abundance	d_gene	j_gene	v_gene	CDR3aa
NA	TRBD1	TRBJ1-4	TRBV5-1	ASSLAGGPGEKLF
NA	NA	TRBJ1-1	TRBV25-1	ASSELGVSTEAF
once	NA	TRBJ1-5	TRBV19	ASIAQGIKGQPQH
few	NA	TRBJ1-2	TRBV12-3/TRBV12-4	ASGTGSYGYT
NA	NA	TRBJ2-3	TRBV5-1	ASSLEQGRGTDTQY
NA	NA	TRBJ2-7	TRBV2	ASSAQRYEQY
once	NA	TRBJ2-5	TRBV24-1	ATSAGQETQY
NA	NA	TRBJ1-1	TRBV5-1	ASSQTVGAEAF
NA	TRBD1	TRBJ1-1	TRBV4-1	ASSWGQGRTEAF
few	TRBD2	TRBJ2-3	TRBV10-3	AISLTSGGTDTQY
NA	NA	TRBJ1-5	TRBV27	ASSPPGTTSKGINQPQH
NA	TRBD1	TRBJ1-4	TRBV19	ASSRQGARMATNEKLF
NA	NA	TRBJ1-5	TRBV27	ASRSYAGAAQPQH
NA	NA	TRBJ1-1	TRBV2	ASSDGGGTEAF
NA	TRBD2	TRBJ2-3	TRBV4-1	ASSQEGTRGDTQY
NA	NA	TRBJ1-1	TRBV5-1	ASSSTGRNTEAF
NA	NA	TRBJ2-3	TRBV24-1	ATSQQGRTDTQY
NA	TRBD1	TRBJ2-2	TRBV5-5	ASSRGQANTGELF
NA	NA	TRBJ2-3	TRBV2	ASRRSGVNMDTQY
NA	TRBD1	TRBJ1-2	TRBV29-1	SVEGGQGSGYT
NA	NA	TRBJ2-6	TRBV10-3	AISTGTLTSSGANVLT
once	NA	TRBJ1-5	TRBV28	ASSPSGSDNQPQH
NA	TRBD2	TRBJ2-7	TRBV29-1	SVKPSGGYEQY
NA	NA	TRBJ1-1	TRBV27	ATRDPTLTLTEAF
NA	TRBD1	TRBJ1-1	TRBV7-6	ASSWADRGTEAF
few	TRBD1	TRBJ1-2	TRBV6-5	ASSFLSGGSDYGYT
NA	NA	TRBJ1-2	TRBV19	ASSIDLLPRSYT
NA	NA	TRBJ1-1	TRBV6-5	ASPGGGGYTEAF
once	NA	TRBJ1-6	TRBV15	ATSRDLAVRDSPLH
NA	NA	TRBJ1-2	TRBV7-9	ASSFEEEGYT
NA	TRBD1	TRBJ2-7	TRBV10-3	ATGQGSYEQY
NA	NA	TRBJ2-2	TRBV15	ATSGNLRQTGELF
NA	TRBD1	TRBJ2-5	TRBV11-2	ASSLERDRGDQETQY
NA	TRBD1	TRBJ1-3	TRBV19	ASSLDRGGGNTIY
NA	TRBD2	TRBJ2-7	TRBV3-1/TRBV3-2	ASSQAVGQRGEQY
NA	NA	TRBJ2-5	TRBV4-1	ASSQVTVGETQY
NA	NA	TRBJ2-5	TRBV20-1	SASGGHEIGETQY
NA	NA	TRBJ1-1	TRBV18	ASSEGTYTEAF
NA	TRBD1	TRBJ2-2	TRBV6-6	ASSRTGPTGELF
NA	TRBD1	TRBJ1-1	TRBV6-5	ASRDRSTEAF
NA	TRBD1	TRBJ2-7	TRBV5-1	ASRSGTGFYEQY
NA	TRBD1	TRBJ1-1	TRBV6-5	ASSYSTGGKDTEAF
NA	TRBD2	TRBJ2-3	TRBV20-1	SARLATTQY
NA	TRBD1	TRBJ2-6	TRBV19	ASRSWGQGASGANVLT
NA	TRBD2	TRBJ2-7	TRBV9	ASSGTSGGSRIDEQY